The 26 T cell receptor beta chains below all came from one sample that was sequenced in a study (dated by TCRdb to between 2015 and 2016). Libraries were built with RT-PCR. Sequencing was performed on an Illumina MiSeq. TCRdb passed the public sequencing reads through fastp at Q25 and MiXCR, retaining productive beta sequences. Entries are consolidated by CDR3 protein sequence, retaining the most common genes and DNA. The sample table contains about 680,000 distinct CDR3 sequences; only one count was recorded for 13% to 15% of them. The ten top clones hold 3.6% of the sample. Sequencing was done on a sample of memory CD4+ T cells from blood. The receptors shown here come from a female donor in good health, serving as a healthy control.

This clonotype turned up a few times. The chain links TRBV12-3 or TRBV12-4 to TRBJ2-5; 8 bases line up with TRBD1. Trimming removed 4 bases from V and 3 bases from J; junction bases left unmatched: 7. The CDR3 has 15 residues. CDR3 region: CASSSQGAGEETQYF. Written as DNA, the CDR3 is TGTGCCAGCAGTTCCCAGGGGGCCGGAGAAGAGACCCAGTACTTC.

The table lists this clonotype with many counts. The chain combines TRBV4-2 with TRBJ2-6, with D perhaps matching TRBD1 (6 bases). CDR1 is LGHNA, CDR2 YNFKEQ, per germline. V was clipped by 4 bases and J by 2 bases, with 15 bases between them. The CDR3 length is 17 residues. Here the CDR3 reads CASSPRTAFTGANVLTF. CDR3 bases: TGTGCCAGCAGCCCCAGGACAGCTTTCACTGGGGCCAACGTCCTGACTTTC.

This clonotype has a handful of counts. J is TRBJ2-4 and V is TRBV6-5; a weak D match, TRBD2 (6 bases). Trimming shortened V by 5 bases and J by 5 bases, and 13 bases separated the two germline ends. CDR3 length: 14 amino acids. Germline V lookup: CDR1 MNHEY, CDR2 SVGAGI. The CDR3, as DNA: TGTGCCAGCAGTCAAAGGGGAGGAGAAAACATTCAGTACTTC. This encodes CASSQRGGENIQYF.

This clonotype was seen many times. The genes are TRBV6-6 and TRBJ1-2; weak D call: TRBD1 (5 bases). The CDR3 loop spans 13 amino acids. Trimming removed 0 bases from V and 8 bases from J, with 10 bases in between. Germline V gene lookup returns CDR1 MNHNY and CDR2 SVGAGI (reference sequence). The CDR3 loop reads CASSYSRGTGYTF. Written as DNA, the CDR3 is TGTGCCAGCAGTTACTCACGAGGGACCGGCTACACCTTC.

The V and J genes are TRBV7-2 and TRBJ1-5; D is ambiguous. V lost 3 bases and J lost 7, with 13 bases in between. Looked up from germline, CDR1 is SGHTA and CDR2 is FQGNSA. CDR3 length: 14 residues. The CDR3 spells CASSFVAGSQPQHF. The CDR3 DNA sequence: TGTGCCAGCAGCTTTGTGGCAGGCTCCCAGCCCCAGCATTTT. The variable domain in full, completed from reference TRBV7-2 and TRBJ1-5, reads GAGVSQSPSNKVTEKGKDVELRCDPISGHTALYWYRQSLGQGLEFLIYFQGNSAPDKSGLPSDRFSAERTGGSVSTLTIQRTQQEDSAVYLCASSFVAGSQPQHFGDGTRLSIL.

There are many counts of this clonotype. The chain recombines TRBV27 with TRBJ1-3, with D perhaps matching TRBD1 (5 bases). CDR3 length: 15 residues. Germline loops: CDR1 MNHEY, CDR2 SMNVEV (reference sequence). Trimming cost V 3 bases and J 2 bases, with 11 bases left between them. For the CDR3, the DNA is TGTGCCAGCAGTTTGAACCCGGGGCCTGGAAACACCATATATTTT. Its translation is CASSLNPGPGNTIYF.

The chain is built from TRBV18 and TRBJ1-3; the D is unclear. The germline V gene has CDR1 KGHSH and CDR2 LQKENI. The CDR3 runs to 17 residues. The V and J ends lost 2 bases and 0 bases respectively, with 14 bases between them. This CDR3 reads CASSPRTSLSSGNTIYF. DNA of the CDR3: TGTGCCAGCTCACCAAGGACCAGCTTGAGCTCTGGAAACACCATATATTTT.

Note on this clonotype: This may stem from a read error, because a much larger clone lies one nucleotide away. This chain links TRBV7-6 with TRBJ1-1; 7 nucleotides match TRBD1. Germline assignment: CDR1 SGHVS and CDR2 FNYEAQ. This CDR3 spans 13 amino acids. CDR3 loop: CTSSSTGDTEAFF. CDR3 nucleotide sequence: TGTACCAGCAGCTCAACAGGGGACACTGAAGCTTTCTTT.

The chain links TRBV29-1 to TRBJ2-1; no reliable D call. Trimming left V 6 bases short and J 13 bases short, with 25 bases between. The germline CDR1 and CDR2 sequences are SQVTM and ANQGSEA. The CDR3 covers 14 residues. The DNA for the CDR3 is TGCAGCGTGCCCACAGATAGCTCCTACAATGTCCAGTTCTTC. This translates into CSVPTDSSYNVQFF.

The chain combines TRBV7-8 with TRBJ2-1; D tentatively reads TRBD1 or TRBD2 (5 bases each). Germline assignment: CDR1 SGHVS and CDR2 FQNEAQ. V lost 5 bases and J 5 bases, leaving 10 bases between the germline ends. The CDR3 consists of 13 residues. The CDR3 DNA follows: TGTGCCAGCAGCGGGGGACGGAACAATGAGCAGTTCTTC. Its translation is CASSGGRNNEQFF.

This clonotype was detected only a few times. The rearrangement uses TRBV29-1 and TRBJ1-1; possible D gene TRBD1, 5 bases. In germline, CDR1 is SQVTM, CDR2 ANQGSEA. The length of the CDR3 is 13 residues. V was trimmed by 6 bases and J by 0 bases, leaving 11 bases between them. CDR3 region: CSVMGRMNTEAFF. The CDR3 DNA sequence: TGCAGCGTCATGGGGCGGATGAACACTGAAGCTTTCTTT.

This clonotype was counted only a few times. The chain uses TRBV28 and TRBJ2-2; the D gene is possibly TRBD2 (5 bases). Between the trimmed V and J ends, which lost 5 bases and 5 bases, there was a span of 15 bases. This CDR3 has 15 amino acids. Germline V lookup: CDR1 MDHEN, CDR2 SYDVKM. In nucleotides, the CDR3 is TGTGCCAGCAGTCTCACAGTCAGACTAACCGGGGAGCTGTTTTTT. This translates into CASSLTVRLTGELFF. The entire variable domain, with the rest obtained from reference TRBV28 and TRBJ2-2, is as follows: DVKVTQSSRYLVKRTGEKVFLECVQDMDHENMFWYRQDPGLGLRLIYFSYDVKMKEKGDIPEGYSVSREKKERFSLILESASTNQTSMYLCASSLTVRLTGELFFGEGSRLTVL.

This chain joins TRBV6-5 and TRBJ2-1; either TRBD1 or TRBD2 may supply D (6 bases each). V lost 6 bases to trimming and J lost 2 bases, with 14 bases between them. Germline assignment: CDR1 MNHEY and CDR2 SVGAGI. This CDR3 region has 15 residues. Written as DNA, the CDR3 is TGTGCCAGCAGCCGAACGGGGGCCCCCTACAATGAGCAGTTCTTC. Its translation is CASSRTGAPYNEQFF.

This clonotype was recorded at least ten times. The genes are TRBV20-1 and TRBJ2-1, with D possibly TRBD2 on 7 matching bases. Trimming shortened V by 6 bases and J by 10 bases, and 19 bases separated the two germline ends. CDR1 and CDR2 from the germline V gene are DFQATT and SNEGSKA (reference sequence). The CDR3 extends over 13 amino acids. The CDR3 DNA reads as TGCAGTGCCGGAAGGGGGGGGGGTCGAGAGCAGTTCTTC. The encoded protein is CSAGRGGGREQFF.

The chain uses TRBV12-3 or TRBV12-4 and TRBJ2-7, with 7 bases aligning to TRBD1. The CDR3 runs 12 residues. V gave up 10 bases and J gave up 2 bases; unmatched junction bases: 5. Written as DNA, the CDR3 is TGTGCCACAGACAGGGCGGCCTACGAGCAGTACTTC. It specifies CATDRAAYEQYF.

Many counts were recorded for this clonotype. The rearrangement uses TRBV10-3 and TRBJ2-3, with TRBD2 matching over 8 bases. The CDR3 totals 14 residues. CDR1 is ENHRY and CDR2 is SYGVKD in the germline V gene. J lost 5 bases, V lost 4 bases, and 5 bases had no gene match. DNA for the CDR3: TGTGCCATCAGTGCGGGAGGGCCGGGAGATACGCAGTATTTT. This codes for CAISAGGPGDTQYF.

There are many counts of this clonotype. The chain recombines TRBV7-3 with TRBJ2-3; possibly TRBD1 for D (6 bases). The CDR3 extends over 14 amino acids. CDR1 is SGHTA and CDR2 is FQGTGA in the germline V gene. V dropped 3 bases and J dropped 6 bases, with 13 bases sitting between them. Here the CDR3 DNA reads TGTGCCAGCAGCTTGGGACATTCAGTTGATACGCAGTATTTT. This sequence encodes CASSLGHSVDTQYF.

This chain uses TRBV10-3 with TRBJ1-2; D not resolved. CDR3 length: 13 residues. Germline CDR1 ENHRY, CDR2 SYGVKD. The V end was cut by 4 bases, the J end by 4 bases, with 10 bases between. As DNA, the CDR3 is TGTGCCATCAGTGGGGAGGGTGGCTATGGCTACACCTTC. Amino acids: CAISGEGGYGYTF.

This clonotype showed up many times. The chain is built from TRBV6-5 and TRBJ2-5; 7 nucleotides match TRBD1. V lost 2 bases to trimming and J lost 3 bases; unmatched junction nucleotides: 3. CDR1 and CDR2 (germline): MNHEY, SVGAGI. CDR3 length: 14 amino acids. CDR3 in DNA: TGTGCCAGCAGTTACCTGGACAGGAAAGAGACCCAGTACTTC. Its translation is CASSYLDRKETQYF.

V gene TRBV7-2 combines with J gene TRBJ1-1, with TRBD1 as a possible D gene (5 bases). The CDR3 length is 13 residues. Trimming left V 5 bases short and J 5 bases short, with 12 bases between. The germline V gene encodes CDR1 SGHTA and CDR2 FQGNSA. Here the CDR3 reads CASSPGRGTEAFF. The DNA of the CDR3 is TGTGCCAGCAGCCCCGGTAGGGGAACTGAAGCTTTCTTT.

The CDR3 DNA reads as TGCGCCAGCAGCCAAGCGGGACTAGCGGGAGACGGCGAGCAGTACTTC. As protein: CASSQAGLAGDGEQYF. The chain joins TRBV4-1 to TRBJ2-7; TRBD2 matches at 14 bases. Trimming took 1 base from V and 6 from J; bases not matched to a gene: 5. Germline-derived CDR1 and CDR2 are MGHRA and YSYEKL. This CDR3 region has 16 residues.

The chain couples TRBV3-1 to TRBJ1-2, with 9 bases identical to TRBD1. Trimming cost V 3 bases and J 4 bases; bases outside gene matches: 3. The V gene's germline CDR1 is LGHDT and CDR2 YNNKEL (reference sequence). The CDR3 runs 14 residues. The CDR3 protein is CASSQGTGSYGYTF. The CDR3 DNA follows: TGTGCCAGCAGCCAGGGGACAGGGAGCTATGGCTACACCTTC.

This chain uses TRBV4-2 with TRBJ2-2; 7 bases are a match to TRBD1. There are 17 residues in the CDR3. Germline assignment: CDR1 LGHNA and CDR2 YNFKEQ. V trimming: 2 bases; J trimming: 4 bases; junction bases outside the gene matches: 10. CDR3 nucleotides: TGTGCCAGCAGCCAACCGGGCAGGGGGTCGGGCACCGGGGAGCTGTTTTTT. It specifies CASSQPGRGSGTGELFF.

This chain uses TRBV4-3 with TRBJ1-4, with 8 bases matching TRBD1. CDR1 LGHNA and CDR2 YSLEER come from the germline V gene. The CDR3 spans 17 residues. J lost 8 bases, V lost 1 base, and 12 bases had no gene match. CDR3 sequence reads: CASSQGLGGQGGEKLFF. The CDR3 bases are TGCGCCAGCAGCCAAGGCCTAGGCGGACAGGGAGGCGAAAAACTGTTTTTT.

V gene TRBV10-3 combines with J gene TRBJ1-2; possible D gene TRBD1, 5 bases. CDR3 length: 13 residues. Germline assignment: CDR1 ENHRY and CDR2 SYGVKD. Trimming shortened V by 6 bases and J by 5 bases, and 13 bases separated the two germline ends. CDR3 DNA: TGTGCCATCAGGGGGGACCGTTGGTATGGCTACACCTTC. Translating it yields CAIRGDRWYGYTF.

The rearrangement uses TRBV7-9 and TRBJ1-2; 9 nucleotides agree with TRBD1. The length of the CDR3 is 14 residues. With V trimmed by 4 bases and J by 8 bases, 8 bases remained unmatched. From germline, CDR1 is SEHNR and CDR2 FQNEAQ (reference sequence). CDR3 residues: CASSSGQGYQGYTF. The CDR3 nucleotides are TGTGCCAGCAGCTCGGGACAGGGATACCAAGGCTACACCTTC.